This T cell receptor (beta chain) was sequenced during a study of blood T cell repertoires in COVID-19. The CDR3 contains 12 residues. The ends were cut back, 7 bases at V and 4 bases at J, with 10 bases in the middle. Germline CDR1 MNHNY, CDR2 SVGAGI (reference sequence). Sequenced by immunoSEQ multiplex PCR; TCRdb stores in-frame clones only, minus some. The top ten hold 2.5% to 3% of the sample, which has about 190,000 clones, about three quarters seen once. The source is a woman aged 80 or over with active or convalescent COVID-19. Input material: peripheral blood. V usage is TRBV6-6 and J usage is TRBJ1-2; D remains unclear. The CDR3 coding sequence is TGTGCCAGCACTCTGACACTCTATGGCTACACCTTC. As protein: CASTLTLYGYTF.